This T cell receptor (beta chain) emerged from a study of blood T cell repertoires in COVID-19. The CDR3 loop spans 15 amino acids. CDR1 and CDR2 (germline): MDHEN, SYDVKM. The V end lost 4 bases, the J end lost 6 bases, and 13 bases lay between the germline ends. Sequencing used immunoSEQ multiplex PCR; TCRdb keeps in-frame clones, though not all of them. The table has about 240,000 clones, 75% to 85% seen once. The rearrangement uses TRBV28 and TRBJ1-6, with TRBD1 as a possible D gene (6 bases). This receptor was taken from a woman over 75 with COVID-19, enrolled during active disease. Sequenced material: peripheral blood. The CDR3 bases are TGTGCCAGCAGTTCTTTACAGGGTCTTAATTCACCCCTCCACTTT. Amino acids: CASSSLQGLNSPLHF.